The clone carrying this T cell receptor (beta chain) has only a few counts. What it binds is not known. One entry per CDR3 protein, called by TCRdb with MiXCR from the 5' RACE reads. Of approximately 220,000 distinct CDR3 sequences detected, around 17% appear once; the ten largest clones hold about 42%. Per germline, CDR1 SGHDN and CDR2 FVKESK. This CDR3 is 14 amino acids long. Trimming cost V 1 base and J 4 bases, with 11 bases left between them. The data originate from a study of CD8 T cells in ankylosing spondylitis. General study points: Seemingly characteristic of ankylosing spondylitis blood was a TCR beta motif consisting of about 8 highly homologous variants.

The clonotype was recovered from a male donor with ankylosing spondylitis. The rearrangement links TRBV14 to TRBJ2-7, with unresolved D. The sequencing input was blood, either unsorted or a sorted T cell fraction (not recorded which). The CDR3 loop is CASSQALIPYEQYF. The CDR3 DNA reads as TGTGCCAGCAGCCAAGCACTTATCCCGTACGAGCAGTACTTC.